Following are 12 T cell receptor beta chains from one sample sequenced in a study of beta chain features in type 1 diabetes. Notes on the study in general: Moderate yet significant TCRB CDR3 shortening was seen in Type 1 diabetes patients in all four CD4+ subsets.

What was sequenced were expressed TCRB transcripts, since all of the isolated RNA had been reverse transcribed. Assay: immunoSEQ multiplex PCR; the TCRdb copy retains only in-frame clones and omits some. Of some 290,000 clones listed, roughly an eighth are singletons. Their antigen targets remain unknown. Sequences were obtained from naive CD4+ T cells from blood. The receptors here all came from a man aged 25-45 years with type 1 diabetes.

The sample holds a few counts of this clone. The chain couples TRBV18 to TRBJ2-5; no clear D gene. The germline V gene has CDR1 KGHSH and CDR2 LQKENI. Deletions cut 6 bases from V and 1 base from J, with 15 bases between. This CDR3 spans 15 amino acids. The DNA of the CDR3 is TGTGCCAGCTCCCTGCTTGAGAGCCCCCAAGAGACCCAGTACTTC. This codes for CASSLLESPQETQYF.

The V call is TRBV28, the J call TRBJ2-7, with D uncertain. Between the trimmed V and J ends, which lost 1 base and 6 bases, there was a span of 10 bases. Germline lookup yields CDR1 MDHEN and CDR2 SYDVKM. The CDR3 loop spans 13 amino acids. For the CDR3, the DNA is TGTGCCAGCAGTTTATTCCAGGTTCCCGAGCAGTACTTC. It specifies CASSLFQVPEQYF.

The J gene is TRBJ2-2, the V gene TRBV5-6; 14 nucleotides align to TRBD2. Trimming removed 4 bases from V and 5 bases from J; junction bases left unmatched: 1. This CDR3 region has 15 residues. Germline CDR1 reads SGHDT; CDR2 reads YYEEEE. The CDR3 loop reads CASSGTSGSTGELFF. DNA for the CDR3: TGTGCCAGCAGCGGGACTAGCGGGAGTACCGGGGAGCTGTTTTTT.

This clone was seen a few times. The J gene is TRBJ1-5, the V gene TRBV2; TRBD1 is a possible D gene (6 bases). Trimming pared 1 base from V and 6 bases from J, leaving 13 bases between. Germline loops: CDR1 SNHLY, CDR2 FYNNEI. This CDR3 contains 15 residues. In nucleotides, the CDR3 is TGTGCCAGCAGTGAAGTCAGGGGCCAGGGTCAGCCCCAGCATTTT. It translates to CASSEVRGQGQPQHF.

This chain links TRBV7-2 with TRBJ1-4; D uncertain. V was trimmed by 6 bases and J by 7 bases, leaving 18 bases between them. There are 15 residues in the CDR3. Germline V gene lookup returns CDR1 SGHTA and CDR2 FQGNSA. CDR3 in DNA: TGTGCCAGCAGAACCCTAAATGGGTCGGGTGAAAAACTGTTTTTT. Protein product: CASRTLNGSGEKLFF.

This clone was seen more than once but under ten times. The CDR3 sequence: CASSFGDRTDNEQFF. CDR3 coding DNA: TGTGCCAGCAGTTTCGGGGACAGAACCGACAATGAGCAGTTCTTC. J is TRBJ2-1 and V is TRBV28; the match to TRBD1 covers 7 bases. CDR1 and CDR2 (germline): MDHEN, SYDVKM. The CDR3 is 15 residues long. V gave up 3 bases and J gave up 5 bases; unmatched junction bases: 7.

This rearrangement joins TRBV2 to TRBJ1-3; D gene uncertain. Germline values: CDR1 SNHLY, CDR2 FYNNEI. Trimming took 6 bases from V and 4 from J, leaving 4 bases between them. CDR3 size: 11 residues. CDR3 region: CASSGGNTIYF. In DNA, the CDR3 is TGTGCCAGCAGCGGGGGAAACACCATATATTTT.

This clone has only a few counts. The CDR3 here is CASSLALGRGAEKLFF. Here the CDR3 DNA reads TGCGCCAGCAGCTTGGCCCTCGGCAGGGGCGCTGAAAAACTGTTTTTT. V is TRBV5-1 and J is TRBJ1-4; TRBD1 is a possible D gene (6 bases). There are 16 residues in the CDR3. Germline V gene data show CDR1 as SGHRS and CDR2 as YFSETQ. V was shortened by 0 bases and J by 7 bases, with 16 bases between the two germline ends. The whole variable domain, remainder taken from reference TRBV5-1 and TRBJ1-4, is KAGVTQTPRYLIKTRGQQVTLSCSPISGHRSVSWYQQTPGQGLQFLFEYFSETQRNKGNFPGRFSGRQFSNSRSEMNVSTLELGDSALYLCASSLALGRGAEKLFFGSGTQLSVL.

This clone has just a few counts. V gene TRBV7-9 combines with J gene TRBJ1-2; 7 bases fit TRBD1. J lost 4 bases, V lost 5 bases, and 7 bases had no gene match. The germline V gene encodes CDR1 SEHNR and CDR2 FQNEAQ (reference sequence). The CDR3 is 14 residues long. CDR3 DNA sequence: TGTGCCAGCAGCCCAGGGGGTTCGGTCTATGGCTACACCTTC. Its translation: CASSPGGSVYGYTF. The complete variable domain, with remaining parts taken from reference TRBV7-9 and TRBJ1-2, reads DTGVSQNPRHKITKRGQNVTFRCDPISEHNRLYWYRQTLGQGPEFLTYFQNEAQLEKSRLLSDRFSAERPKGSFSTLEIQRTEQGDSAMYLCASSPGGSVYGYTFGSGTRLTVV.

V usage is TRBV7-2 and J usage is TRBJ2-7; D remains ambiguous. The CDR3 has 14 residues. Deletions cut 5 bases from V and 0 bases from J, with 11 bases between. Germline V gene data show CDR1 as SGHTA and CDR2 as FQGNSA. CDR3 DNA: TGTGCCAGCAGCCCAACAGCCAGCTCCTACGAGCAGTACTTC. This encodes CASSPTASSYEQYF.

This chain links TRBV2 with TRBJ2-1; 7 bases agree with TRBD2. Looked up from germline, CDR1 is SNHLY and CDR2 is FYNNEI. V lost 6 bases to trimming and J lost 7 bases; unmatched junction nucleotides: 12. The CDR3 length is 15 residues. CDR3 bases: TGTGCCAGCAGGCGAAGGGACTACTCGTCTAATGAGCAGTTCTTC. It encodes CASRRRDYSSNEQFF.

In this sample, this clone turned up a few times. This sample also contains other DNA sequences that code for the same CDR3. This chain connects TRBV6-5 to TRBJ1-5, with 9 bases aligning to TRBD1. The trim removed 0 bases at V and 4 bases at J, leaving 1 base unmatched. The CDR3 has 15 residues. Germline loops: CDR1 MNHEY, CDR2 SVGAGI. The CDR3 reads CASSYSGQGNQPQHF. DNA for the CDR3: TGTGCCAGCAGTTACTCTGGACAGGGGAATCAGCCCCAGCATTTT.